This TCR beta chain is drawn from a study of siplizumab effects on memory and regulatory T cells (dated by TCRdb to the late 2010s). For context, the study as a whole: Across fewer than 10 responder-stimulator pairs, paired mixed lymphocyte reactions were conducted with siplizumab at roughly 0.95 ug/mL and without drug. The effect of the anti-CD2 antibody siplizumab on alloreactive T-cell subsets was examined in allogeneic mixed lymphocyte reactions constructed from human PBMCs.

The study at large found these results: Because sequences at frequencies below about 10^-5 were poorly captured, only a minor fraction of alloreactive clones could be mapped back to unstimulated subsets. No functional confirmation was obtained for the suppressive function of proliferating Tregs from siplizumab cultures. About 75-95% of proliferating CD4+ or CD8+ clones could not be given a naive or memory phenotype. Among mappable alloreactive CD4+ clones, an average Treg-derived fraction of approximately 73% was observed with siplizumab, compared with around 28% in control reactions. Compared with memory T cells, unstimulated naive T cells appeared more diverse, and naive cells seemed to make a substantial contribution to the alloresponse. Siplizumab significantly lowered the cumulative frequency of alloreactive sequences that could be traced to unstimulated CD4+ memory T cells.

With regard to this clone: Its antigen target is currently unknown. Per-base qualities were not stored, and no clone one base away is much larger.

The library was made by the immunoSEQ multiplex PCR assay. Approximately 100,000 TCR templates per sample were assayed on the deep sequencing platform. Genomic DNA extracted from sorted T cells was used for TCRbeta CDR3 sequencing. On the authors' methods: The R programming language was used for clonal analysis of the TCRbeta CDR3 data. Alloreactive CD4+ and CD8+ clones were identified by comparing unstimulated samples to CFSE-low samples taken after the reaction. Regulatory or non-regulatory origin was assigned to alloreactive CD4+ clones by matching of sequences to sorted unstimulated Treg and non-Treg repertoires. Here the immuneACCESS table is served through TCRdb, limited to in-frame sequences with V and J called. Missing clones are a known gap in these copies; in checked studies unresolved V genes cover under half, and the rest lacks a known reason. V, J and clone size reflect that table, while D and trimming were determined from the DNA. This sample holds around 9,500 clones; roughly 40% were observed only once. Over 8.5% of the sample comes from the top ten.

Mixed lymphocyte reaction cells were cocultured at 37°C for 6 to 7 days. After responder PBMCs were labelled with CFSE and stimulator PBMCs with Violet Dye, the two populations were combined at a 1:1 ratio. TCRbeta CDR3 sequencing was performed on sorted unstimulated T cells and on proliferating T cells recovered from mixed lymphocyte reactions. Fresh whole blood from ten HLA-typed healthy donors was used as the source from which PBMCs were isolated. Proliferating CFSE-low responder T cells were FACS-sorted after the mixed lymphocyte reaction for TCR sequencing. The sequenced material came from CFSE-low (dividing) CD4+ T cells sorted from an allogeneic mixed lymphocyte reaction. The TCR was taken from a human donor in good health; the cells came from an allogeneic mixed lymphocyte reaction.

Read as DNA, the sequence is TGCGCCAGCAGCTTGGTCCATGGGCAAGAGACCCAGTACTTC. Its product reads: CASSLVHGQETQYF. The chain employs TRBV5-1 and TRBJ2-5, with the D gene too uncertain to name. Relative to germline, V is 0 bases shorter and J is 2 bases shorter, with 8 bases between their ends. The CDR3 has 14 amino acids, counting the end cysteine and phenylalanine. The DNA shown is the 42-base CDR3, in frame from base 1. Via the germline V gene, CDR1 is SGHRS and CDR2 YFSETQ.